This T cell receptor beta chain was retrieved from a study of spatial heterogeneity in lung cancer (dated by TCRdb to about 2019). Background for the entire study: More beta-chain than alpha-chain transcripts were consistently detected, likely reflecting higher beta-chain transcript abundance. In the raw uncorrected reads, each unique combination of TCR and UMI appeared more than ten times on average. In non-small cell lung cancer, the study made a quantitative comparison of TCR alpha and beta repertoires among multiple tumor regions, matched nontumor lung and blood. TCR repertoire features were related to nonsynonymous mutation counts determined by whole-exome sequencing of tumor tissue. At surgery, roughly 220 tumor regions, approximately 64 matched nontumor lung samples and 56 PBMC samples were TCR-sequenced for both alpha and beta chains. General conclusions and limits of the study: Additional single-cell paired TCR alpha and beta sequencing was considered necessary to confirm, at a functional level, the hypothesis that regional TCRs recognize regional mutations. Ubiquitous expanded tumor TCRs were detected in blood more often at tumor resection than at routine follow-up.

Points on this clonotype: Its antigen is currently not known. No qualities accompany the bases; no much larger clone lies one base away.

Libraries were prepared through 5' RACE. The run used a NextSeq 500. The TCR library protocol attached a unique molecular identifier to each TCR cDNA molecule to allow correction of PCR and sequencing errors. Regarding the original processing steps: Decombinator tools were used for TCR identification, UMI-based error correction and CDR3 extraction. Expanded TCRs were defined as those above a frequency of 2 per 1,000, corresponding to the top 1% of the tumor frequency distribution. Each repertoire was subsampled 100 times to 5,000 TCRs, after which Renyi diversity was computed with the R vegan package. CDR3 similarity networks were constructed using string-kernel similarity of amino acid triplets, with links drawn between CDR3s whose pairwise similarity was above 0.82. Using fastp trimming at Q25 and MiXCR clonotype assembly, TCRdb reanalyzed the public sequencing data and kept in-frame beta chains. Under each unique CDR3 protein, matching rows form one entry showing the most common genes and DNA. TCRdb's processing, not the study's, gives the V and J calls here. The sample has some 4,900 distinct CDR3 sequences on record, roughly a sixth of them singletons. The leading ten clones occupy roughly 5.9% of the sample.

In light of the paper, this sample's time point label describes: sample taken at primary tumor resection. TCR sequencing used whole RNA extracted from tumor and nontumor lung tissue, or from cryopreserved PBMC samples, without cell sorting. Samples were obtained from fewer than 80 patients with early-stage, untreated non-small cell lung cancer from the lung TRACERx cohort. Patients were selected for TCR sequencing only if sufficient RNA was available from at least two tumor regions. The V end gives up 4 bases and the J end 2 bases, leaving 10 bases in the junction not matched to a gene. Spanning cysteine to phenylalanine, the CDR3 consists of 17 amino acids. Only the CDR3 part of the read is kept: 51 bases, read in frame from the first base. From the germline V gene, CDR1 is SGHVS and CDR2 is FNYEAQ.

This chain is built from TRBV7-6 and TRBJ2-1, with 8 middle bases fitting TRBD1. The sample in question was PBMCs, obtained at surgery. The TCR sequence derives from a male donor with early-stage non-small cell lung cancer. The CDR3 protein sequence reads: CASSSLLGQDAYNEQFF. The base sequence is TGTGCCAGCAGCTCGCTGTTGGGACAGGACGCCTACAATGAGCAGTTCTTC.